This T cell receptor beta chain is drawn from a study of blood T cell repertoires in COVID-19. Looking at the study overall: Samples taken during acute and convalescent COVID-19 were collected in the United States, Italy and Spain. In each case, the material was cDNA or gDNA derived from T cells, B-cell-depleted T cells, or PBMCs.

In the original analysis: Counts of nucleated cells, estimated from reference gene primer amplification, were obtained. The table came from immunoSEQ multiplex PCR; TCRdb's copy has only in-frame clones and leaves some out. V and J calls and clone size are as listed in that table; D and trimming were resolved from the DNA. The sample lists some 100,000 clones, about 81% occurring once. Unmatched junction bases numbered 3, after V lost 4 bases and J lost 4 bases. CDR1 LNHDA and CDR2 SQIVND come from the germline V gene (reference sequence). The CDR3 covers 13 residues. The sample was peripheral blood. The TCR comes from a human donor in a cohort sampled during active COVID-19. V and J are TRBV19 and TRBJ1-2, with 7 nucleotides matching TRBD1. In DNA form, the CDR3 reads TGTGCCAGTAGTAAAGGGGGCGTCTATGGCTACACCTTC. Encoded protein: CASSKGGVYGYTF.